A single sample is the source of the 3 T cell receptor beta chains below, sequenced in a study of cytomegalovirus exposure and HLA in healthy donors. Amplification used 60 Vbeta primers and 13 Jbeta primers. Repertoires were generated with immunoSEQ multiplex PCR, while TCRdb's copy carries only in-frame clones and drops some. The table has about 82,000 clones, roughly four fifths seen once. The sample comprised PBMCs. The receptors shown here come from a woman between 50 and 59 years old in good health and CMV-seropositive.

The chain is built from TRBV30 and TRBJ1-2, with TRBD1 matching over 7 bases. The CDR3 has 12 residues. Germline assignment: CDR1 GTSNPN and CDR2 SVGIG (reference sequence). V was clipped by 7 bases and J by 4 bases; unmatched bases: 6. Here the CDR3 DNA reads TGTGCCTACTGGGACAGCACCTATGGCTACACCTTC. This gives the protein CAYWDSTYGYTF.

This clone turned up a few times. The chain recombines TRBV7-9 with TRBJ2-7; possible D gene TRBD2, 6 bases. This CDR3 is 12 amino acids long. V lost 9 bases and J lost 1, with 10 bases in between. Germline V gene data show CDR1 as SEHNR and CDR2 as FQNEAQ (reference sequence). In DNA, the CDR3 is TGTGCCAGTGGGGGGAGGTCCTACGAGCAGTACTTC. The encoded protein is CASGGRSYEQYF. The complete variable domain, with remaining parts taken from reference TRBV7-9 and TRBJ2-7, reads DTGVSQNPRHKITKRGQNVTFRCDPISEHNRLYWYRQTLGQGPEFLTYFQNEAQLEKSRLLSDRFSAERPKGSFSTLEIQRTEQGDSAMYLCASGGRSYEQYFGPGTRLTVT.

The V and J genes are TRBV28 and TRBJ2-7, with D possibly being TRBD2 (6 bases). The V and J ends lost 3 bases and 0 bases respectively, with 9 bases between them. The CDR3 totals 14 residues. Germline lookup yields CDR1 MDHEN and CDR2 SYDVKM. CDR3 in DNA: TGTGCCAGCAGTTTGGGAGGTCGCTCCTACGAGCAGTACTTC. Protein sequence: CASSLGGRSYEQYF.